What follows are 7 T cell receptor beta chains derived from one specimen sequenced in a study of blood T cell repertoires in COVID-19 (dated by TCRdb to 2018 to 2021). Library preparation used the immunoSEQ multiplex PCR assay. TCRdb stores this immuneACCESS table with in-frame sequences only. Part of the clones is absent; in the studies checked, under half of the shortfall reflects unresolved V genes, and no reason is known for the rest. Here the sample has hundreds of thousands of clones; approximately 90% occur a single time. About 0.99% of the sample is in the top ten clones. Sequenced: peripheral blood. These receptors were taken from a woman between 40 and 55 years old who had recovered from COVID-19.

The chain links TRBV11-2 to TRBJ2-1; 7 bases agree with TRBD1. CDR3 size: 15 residues. V shed 1 base, J shed 2 bases, and the junction held 2 bases outside the gene matches. Germline loops: CDR1 SGHAT, CDR2 FQNNGV. The CDR3 bases are TGTGCCAGCAGCTTAGGCAGGGGGACCTACAATGAGCAGTTCTTC. Residues: CASSLGRGTYNEQFF.

The V call is TRBV5-5, the J call TRBJ2-2; D is possibly TRBD2 (7 bases). V was trimmed by 0 bases and J by 1 base, leaving 22 bases between them. Germline CDR1 and CDR2: SGHKS and YYEKEE (reference sequence). This CDR3 region has 20 residues. CDR3 region: CASSLARGRWGQQNTGELFF. The CDR3 region has the DNA TGTGCCAGCAGCTTGGCGCGGGGGCGATGGGGACAACAGAACACCGGGGAGCTGTTTTTT.

The rearrangement joins TRBV30 to TRBJ1-4; D not resolved. The CDR3 length is 12 residues. Germline CDR1 and CDR2: GTSNPN and SVGIG (reference sequence). The germline V and J ends were trimmed by 2 bases and 5 bases, with 6 bases remaining between them. CDR3 in amino acids: CAWSRVNEKLFF. Here the CDR3 DNA reads TGTGCCTGGAGTCGGGTAAATGAAAAACTGTTTTTT.

V is TRBV23-1 and J is TRBJ2-7; D perhaps matches TRBD1 (7 bases). TRBV23-1 is noted as an ORF with a role that remains uncertain. The CDR3 consists of 16 residues. The ends were cut back, 0 bases at V and 2 bases at J, with 14 bases in the middle. The CDR3 DNA follows: TGCGCCAGCAGTCAATCGTGGCAGGGGGGCCCCTACGAGCAGTACGTC. As protein: CASSQSWQGGPYEQYV.

This clone was seen a few times. The rearrangement joins TRBV7-9 to TRBJ2-3; 8 nucleotides align to TRBD2. Germline V gives CDR1 SEHNR, CDR2 FQNEAQ (reference sequence). The CDR3 runs 17 residues. The junction had 14 bases not matched to a gene; V was cut back by 5 bases and J by 4 bases. CDR3 sequence: CASSLLPAGVGPDTQYF. The CDR3 nucleotides read TGTGCCAGCAGCCTCCTGCCAGCGGGGGTGGGGCCAGATACGCAGTATTTT.

The chain is built from TRBV10-2 and TRBJ2-7, with 14 bases that match TRBD2. This CDR3 has 16 residues. Germline V CDR1 and CDR2: WSHSY, SAAADI. Trimming cost V 10 bases and J 1 base; bases outside gene matches: 9. CDR3 in DNA: TGCGCCAACCTGGGGACTAGCGGGAGACGTTCCTACGAGCAGTACGTC. It yields the protein CANLGTSGRRSYEQYV.

This chain joins TRBV4-3 and TRBJ1-4, with 7 bases fitting TRBD1. This CDR3 is built from 16 residues. CDR1 LGHNA and CDR2 YSLEER come from the germline V gene. Trimming cost V 3 bases and J 0 bases; bases outside gene matches: 4. The CDR3 region is CASSHAGTATNEKLFF. CDR3 DNA sequence: TGCGCCAGCAGCCACGCCGGGACAGCAACTAATGAAAAACTGTTTTTT.